This T cell receptor beta chain comes out of a study of regulatory T cells in long-lasting Graves disease. This clonotype was seen a few times. What it binds is not known. Time point in this sample: persistent/refractory GD, antithyroid drugs over 5 years with positive TRAb. From RNA extracted from PBMCs, the TCR library was made. Study-wide points: Researchers examined only peripheral blood and not thyroid tissue. Persistent Graves' patients showed a TCR diversity that was lower than that of newly diagnosed ones.

Building of the TCR beta libraries involved iRepertoire HTBI primers and Arm-PCR of CDR3 regions. TCRdb reprocessed the multiplex PCR reads via MiXCR and lists one record per CDR3 protein. The data show approximately 690,000 distinct CDR3 sequences, with 25% to 35% seen just once and about 42% held by the top ten. The TCR sequence derives from a female donor with Graves disease. The source material was peripheral blood mononuclear cells (PBMCs), sampled when the disease was refractory, from a patient treated with antithyroid drugs.

The CDR3 DNA sequence: TGTGCCAGCAGTCCCAGGCAGCCCAACTATGGCTACACCTTC. It yields the protein CASSPRQPNYGYTF. The chain carries TRBV27 and TRBJ1-2; D unresolved. V shed 5 bases and J shed 2 bases, with 12 bases lying between them. This CDR3 is built from 14 residues. Germline V lookup: CDR1 MNHEY, CDR2 SMNVEV (reference sequence).